This T cell receptor beta chain was recovered during a study of blood T cell repertoires in COVID-19. Measured with immunoSEQ multiplex PCR; TCRdb has only the in-frame clones, and not every one. The data hold 55,000 to 85,000 clones, with about 86% observed a single time. CDR3 length: 14 residues. CDR1 is SGDLS and CDR2 is YYNGEE in the germline V gene. V gave up 0 bases and J gave up 4 bases; unmatched junction bases: 1. This clonotype was obtained from a human donor in a cohort sampled during active COVID-19. This chain joins TRBV9 and TRBJ2-1; 7 positions agree with TRBD1. Sequences were obtained from peripheral blood. CDR3: CASSVGDRYNEQFF. Written as DNA, the CDR3 is TGTGCCAGCAGCGTAGGGGACAGATACAATGAGCAGTTCTTC.